The T cell receptor beta chain under discussion was sequenced for a study of Tregs in tolerant kidney transplant recipients. Study-level points and caveats: In tolerant patients, donor-specific Tregs outgrew total Tregs, suggesting antigen-driven expansion.

CD4+CD25+CD127- Tregs, CD4+CD25- non-Tregs, CD4 and CD8 cells were sorted. J gave up 4 bases and V 5 bases, and 5 bases lay outside the gene matches. Germline assignment: CDR1 LNHDA and CDR2 SQIVND (reference sequence). The CDR3 has 15 residues. Concerning this clone itself: The antigen is not known. The read terminates 3 residues before the CDR3 end, so the remaining end is supplied by the germline J gene.

The protocol was immunoSEQ multiplex PCR, while the TCRdb copy is restricted to in-frame clones and leaves out a portion. The sample is made up of about 48,000 clones, and the top ten hold around 0.88% of it. The sequencing here drew on CD4+ T cells from blood, taken before the transplant. This TCR was sampled from a human donor who received a combined kidney and bone marrow transplant. The chain recombines TRBV19 with TRBJ2-2, with TRBD2 identical over 9 bases. The sequenced CDR3 bases are TGTGCCAGTAGTTCCAGCGGGAGGTCCACCGGGGAG. It yields the protein CASSSSGRSTGE. The full CDR3 is CASSSSGRSTGELFF.